This T cell receptor beta chain derives from a study of identical twins. One entry per CDR3 protein, called by TCRdb with MiXCR from the 5' RACE reads. The table shows about 700,000 distinct CDR3 sequences, with 8.6% occurring only once. On this clonotype: Compared with germline, one end of the junction differs, possibly owing to a read error.

This same sample was also taken into another study, of yellow fever vaccine responses in identical twins.

The receptor was derived from a woman between 18 and 29 years old in good health. The source material was PBMCs.

CDR3 in amino acids: CAGSSGTATSGYNEQFF. The CDR3 DNA reads as TGTGCCGGCAGCTCCGGGACGGCCACTAGCGGTTACAATGAGCAGTTCTTC. The chain employs TRBV7-2 and TRBJ2-1; 8 bases align to TRBD2. This CDR3 is 17 amino acids long. CDR1 is SGHTA, CDR2 FQGNSA, per germline.